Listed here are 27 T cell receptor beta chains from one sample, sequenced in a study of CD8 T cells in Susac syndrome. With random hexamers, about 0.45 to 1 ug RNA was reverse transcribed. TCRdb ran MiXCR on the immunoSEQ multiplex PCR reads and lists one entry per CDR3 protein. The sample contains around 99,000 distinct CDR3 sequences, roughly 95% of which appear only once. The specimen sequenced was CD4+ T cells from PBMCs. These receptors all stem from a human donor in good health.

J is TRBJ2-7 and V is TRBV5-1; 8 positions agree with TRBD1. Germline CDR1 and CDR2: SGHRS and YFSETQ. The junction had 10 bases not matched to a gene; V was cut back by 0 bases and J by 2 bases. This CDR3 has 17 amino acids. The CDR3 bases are TGCGCCAGCAGCTTGGTAGGGCAGGGGGCAGGAACCTACGAGCAGTACTTC. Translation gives CASSLVGQGAGTYEQYF.

CDR3: CSARGLAGGLSSYNEQFF. The DNA for the CDR3 is TGCAGTGCTAGAGGACTAGCGGGGGGCCTGAGCTCCTACAATGAGCAGTTCTTC. The gene calls are TRBV20-1 and TRBJ2-1; 13 bases map to TRBD2. CDR1 and CDR2 from the germline V gene are DFQATT and SNEGSKA (reference sequence). The CDR3 length is 18 residues. After removal of 1 base from V and 0 bases from J, the junction contained 6 bases not matched to a gene.

In nucleotides, the CDR3 is TGTGCCAGCTCACCGGGACAGAGGAGAGCTGAAGCTTTCTTT. The encoded protein is CASSPGQRRAEAFF. V usage is TRBV18 and J usage is TRBJ1-1, with 7 bases aligning to TRBD1. This CDR3 spans 14 amino acids. Trimming cost V 3 bases and J 6 bases; bases outside gene matches: 7. From germline, CDR1 is KGHSH and CDR2 LQKENI.

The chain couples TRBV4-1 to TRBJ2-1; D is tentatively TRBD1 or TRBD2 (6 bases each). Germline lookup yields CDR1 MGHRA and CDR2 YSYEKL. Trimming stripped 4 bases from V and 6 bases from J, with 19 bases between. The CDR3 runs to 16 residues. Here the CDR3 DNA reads TGCGCCAGCAGCCTCCCCGGCCGGGGGCAACCCAATGAGCAGTTCTTC. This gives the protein CASSLPGRGQPNEQFF.

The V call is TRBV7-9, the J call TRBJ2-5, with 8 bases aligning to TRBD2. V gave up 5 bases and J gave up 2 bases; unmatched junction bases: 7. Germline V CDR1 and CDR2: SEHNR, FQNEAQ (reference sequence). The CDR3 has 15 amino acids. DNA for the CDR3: TGTGCCAGCAGCCCCTCCGGGGGGGGTCAAGAGACCCAGTACTTC. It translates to CASSPSGGGQETQYF.

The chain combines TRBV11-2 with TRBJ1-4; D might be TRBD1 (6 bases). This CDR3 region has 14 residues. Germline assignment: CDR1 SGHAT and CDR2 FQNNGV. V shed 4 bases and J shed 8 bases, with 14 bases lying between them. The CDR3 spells CASSSPGEGEKLFF. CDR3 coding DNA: TGTGCCAGCAGCTCCCCAGGGGAGGGGGAAAAACTGTTTTTT.

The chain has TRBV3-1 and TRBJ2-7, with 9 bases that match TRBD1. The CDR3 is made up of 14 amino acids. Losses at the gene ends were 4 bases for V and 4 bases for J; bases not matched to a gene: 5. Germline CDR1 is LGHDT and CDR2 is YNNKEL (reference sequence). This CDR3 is CASSLGDREYEQYF. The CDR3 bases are TGTGCCAGCAGCCTCGGGGACAGGGAGTACGAGCAGTACTTC.

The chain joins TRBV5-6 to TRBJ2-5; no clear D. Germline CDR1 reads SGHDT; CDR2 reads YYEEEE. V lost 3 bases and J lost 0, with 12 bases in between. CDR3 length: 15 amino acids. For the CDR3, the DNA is TGTGCCAGCAGCTACAATGTGGGGAACCAAGAGACCCAGTACTTC. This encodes CASSYNVGNQETQYF. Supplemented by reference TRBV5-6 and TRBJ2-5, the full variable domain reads DAGVTQSPTHLIKTRGQQVTLRCSPKSGHDTVSWYQQALGQGPQFIFQYYEEEERQRGNFPDRFSGHQFPNYSSELNVNALLLGDSALYLCASSYNVGNQETQYFGPGTRLLVL.

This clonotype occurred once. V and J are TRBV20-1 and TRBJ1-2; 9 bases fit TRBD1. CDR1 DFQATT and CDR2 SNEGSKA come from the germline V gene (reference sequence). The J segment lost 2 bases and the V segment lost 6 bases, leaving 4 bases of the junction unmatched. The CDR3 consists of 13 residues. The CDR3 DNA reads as TGCAGTGCAATCGGACAGGGGAACTATGGCTACACCTTC. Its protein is CSAIGQGNYGYTF.

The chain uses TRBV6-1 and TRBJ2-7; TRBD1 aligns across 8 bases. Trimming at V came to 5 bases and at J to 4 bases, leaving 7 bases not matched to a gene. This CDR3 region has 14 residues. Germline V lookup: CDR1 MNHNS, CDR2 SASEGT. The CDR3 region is CASSRTGPQYEQYF. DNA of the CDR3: TGTGCCAGCAGTCGGACAGGGCCTCAGTACGAGCAGTACTTC.

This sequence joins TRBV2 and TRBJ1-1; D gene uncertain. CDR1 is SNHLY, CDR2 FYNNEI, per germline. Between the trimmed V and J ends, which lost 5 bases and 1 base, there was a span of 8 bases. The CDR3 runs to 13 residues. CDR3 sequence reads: CASSPEANTEAFF. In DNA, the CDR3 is TGTGCCAGCAGTCCAGAGGCGAACACTGAAGCTTTCTTT.

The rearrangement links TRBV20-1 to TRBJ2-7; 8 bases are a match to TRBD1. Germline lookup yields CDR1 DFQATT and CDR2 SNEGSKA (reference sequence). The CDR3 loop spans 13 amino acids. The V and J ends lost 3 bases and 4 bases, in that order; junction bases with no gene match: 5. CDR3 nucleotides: TGCAGTGCTAGGGACAGGGTTTTGTACGAGCAGTACTTC. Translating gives CSARDRVLYEQYF.

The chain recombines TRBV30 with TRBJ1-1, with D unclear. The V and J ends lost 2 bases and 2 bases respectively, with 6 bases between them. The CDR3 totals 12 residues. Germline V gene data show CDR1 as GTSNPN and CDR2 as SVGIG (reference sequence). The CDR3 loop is CAWSPTNTEAFF. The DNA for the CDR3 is TGTGCCTGGAGTCCTACCAACACTGAAGCTTTCTTT.

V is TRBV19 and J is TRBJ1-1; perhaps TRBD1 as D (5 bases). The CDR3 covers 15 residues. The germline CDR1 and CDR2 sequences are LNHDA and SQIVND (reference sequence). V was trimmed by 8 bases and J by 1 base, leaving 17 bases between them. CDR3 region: CASVRMGPANTEAFF. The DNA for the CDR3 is TGTGCCAGTGTTCGCATGGGACCGGCGAACACTGAAGCTTTCTTT.

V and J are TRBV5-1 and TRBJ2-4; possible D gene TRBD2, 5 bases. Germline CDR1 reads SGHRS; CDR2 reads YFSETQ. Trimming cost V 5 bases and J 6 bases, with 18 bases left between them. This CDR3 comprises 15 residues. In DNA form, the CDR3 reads TGCGCCAGCAGTGAGGGAGCAAATGTGGGAAACATTCAGTACTTC. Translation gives CASSEGANVGNIQYF.

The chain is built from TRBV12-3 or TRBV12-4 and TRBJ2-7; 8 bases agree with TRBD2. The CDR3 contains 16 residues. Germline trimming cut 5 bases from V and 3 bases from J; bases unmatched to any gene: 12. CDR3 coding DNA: TGTGCCAGCAGTATCGCATCCGGGGGGGTAATCTACGAGCAGTACTTC. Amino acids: CASSIASGGVIYEQYF.

The CDR3 protein is CASSPTSPGIDYGYTF. CDR3 DNA: TGTGCCAGCAGCCCCACCAGTCCGGGGATCGACTATGGCTACACCTTC. The chain joins TRBV7-9 to TRBJ1-2, with no clear D. Germline V gene sequence: CDR1 SEHNR, CDR2 FQNEAQ (reference sequence). Trimming left V 5 bases short and J 3 bases short, with 19 bases between. This CDR3 spans 16 amino acids.

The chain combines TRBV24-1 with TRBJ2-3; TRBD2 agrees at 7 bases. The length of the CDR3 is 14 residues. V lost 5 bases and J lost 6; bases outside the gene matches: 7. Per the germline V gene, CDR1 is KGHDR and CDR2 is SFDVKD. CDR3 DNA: TGTGCCACCAGTGGCGGGAGAGGTCCGGATACGCAGTATTTT. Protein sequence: CATSGGRGPDTQYF.

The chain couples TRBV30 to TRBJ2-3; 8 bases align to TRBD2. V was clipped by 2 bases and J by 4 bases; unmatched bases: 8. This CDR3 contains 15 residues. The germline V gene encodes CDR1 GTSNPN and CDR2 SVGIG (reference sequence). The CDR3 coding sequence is TGTGCCTGGAGTAAGGGACTAGGGGAGGCAGATACGCAGTATTTT. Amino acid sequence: CAWSKGLGEADTQYF.

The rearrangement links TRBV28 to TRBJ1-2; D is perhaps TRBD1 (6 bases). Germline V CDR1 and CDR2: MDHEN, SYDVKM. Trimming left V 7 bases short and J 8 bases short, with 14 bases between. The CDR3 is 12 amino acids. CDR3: CASTPQGTGYTF. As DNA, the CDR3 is TGTGCCAGCACCCCACAGGGAACCGGCTACACCTTC.

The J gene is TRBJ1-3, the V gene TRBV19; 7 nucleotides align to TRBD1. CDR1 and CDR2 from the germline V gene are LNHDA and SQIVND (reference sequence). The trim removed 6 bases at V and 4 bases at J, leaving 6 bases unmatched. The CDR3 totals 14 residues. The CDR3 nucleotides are TGTGCCAGTAGGGGACAGCTAATGGGAAACACCATATATTTT. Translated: CASRGQLMGNTIYF.

In DNA form, the CDR3 reads TGTGCCAGCTCACCATCGACAGGGCTGAATTATGGCTACACCTTC. This gives the protein CASSPSTGLNYGYTF. V and J are TRBV18 and TRBJ1-2; TRBD1 aligns across 7 bases. CDR3 length: 15 residues. From germline, CDR1 is KGHSH and CDR2 LQKENI. V was clipped by 2 bases and J by 5 bases; unmatched bases: 8.

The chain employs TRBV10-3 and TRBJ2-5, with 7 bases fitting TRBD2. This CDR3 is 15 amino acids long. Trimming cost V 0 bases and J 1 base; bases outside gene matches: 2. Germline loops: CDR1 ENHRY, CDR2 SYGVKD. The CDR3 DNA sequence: TGTGCCATCAGTGAGTCGGCGGGGGTCCAAGAGACCCAGTACTTC. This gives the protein CAISESAGVQETQYF.

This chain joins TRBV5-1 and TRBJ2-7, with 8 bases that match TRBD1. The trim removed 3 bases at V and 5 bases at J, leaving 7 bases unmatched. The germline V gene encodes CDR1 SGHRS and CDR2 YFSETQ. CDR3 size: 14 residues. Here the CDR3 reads CASSYGQGTNEQYF. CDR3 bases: TGCGCCAGCAGCTACGGACAGGGAACCAACGAGCAGTACTTC. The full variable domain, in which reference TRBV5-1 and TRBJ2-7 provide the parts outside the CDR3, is KAGVTQTPRYLIKTRGQQVTLSCSPISGHRSVSWYQQTPGQGLQFLFEYFSETQRNKGNFPGRFSGRQFSNSRSEMNVSTLELGDSALYLCASSYGQGTNEQYFGPGTRLTVT.

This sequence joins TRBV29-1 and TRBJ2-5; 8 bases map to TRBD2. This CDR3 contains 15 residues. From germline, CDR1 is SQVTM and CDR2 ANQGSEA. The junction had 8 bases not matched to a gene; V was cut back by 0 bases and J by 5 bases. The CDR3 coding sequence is TGCAGCGTTGAAGATCCGATGCGGGGGGTTGAGACCCAGTACTTC. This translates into CSVEDPMRGVETQYF.

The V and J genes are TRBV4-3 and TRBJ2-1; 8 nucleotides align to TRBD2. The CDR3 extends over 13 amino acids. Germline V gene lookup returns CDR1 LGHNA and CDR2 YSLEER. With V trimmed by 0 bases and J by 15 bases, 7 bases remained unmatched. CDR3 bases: TGCGCCAGCAGCCAAGAATCCGGGACTAGTGTGTTCTTC. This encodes CASSQESGTSVFF.

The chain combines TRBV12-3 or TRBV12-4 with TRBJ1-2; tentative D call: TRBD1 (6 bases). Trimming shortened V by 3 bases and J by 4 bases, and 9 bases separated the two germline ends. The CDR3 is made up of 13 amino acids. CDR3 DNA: TGTGCCAGCAGTTTGGACAGATTCTATGGCTACACCTTC. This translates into CASSLDRFYGYTF.